One and the same sample provided the 17 T cell receptor beta chains below, sequenced in a study of blood T cell repertoires in COVID-19. Here immunoSEQ multiplex PCR was the method, and the copy in TCRdb shows in-frame clones only, minus some. The sample lists some 70,000 clones, more than 75% occurring once. The specimen was PBMCs or T cells enriched from blood (not recorded which). The receptors come from a woman between 40 and 50 years old who had recovered from COVID-19.

This sequence joins TRBV19 and TRBJ2-5; TRBD1 aligns across 7 bases. Germline V gene data show CDR1 as LNHDA and CDR2 as SQIVND (reference sequence). This CDR3 spans 15 amino acids. V trimming: 4 bases; J trimming: 6 bases; junction bases outside the gene matches: 11. In DNA form, the CDR3 reads TGTGCCAGTAGTACACAATCAACAGGGGTGAAGACCCAGTACTTC. It yields the protein CASSTQSTGVKTQYF.

This chain uses TRBV6-4 with TRBJ2-2, with 8 bases lining up with TRBD1. V was clipped by 2 bases and J by 1 base; unmatched bases: 0. CDR1 MRHNA and CDR2 SNTAGT come from the germline V gene. CDR3 length equals 15 residues. The chain's CDR3 is CASSDDRGNTGELFF. The CDR3 DNA follows: TGTGCCAGCAGTGACGACAGGGGGAACACCGGGGAGCTGTTTTTT.

The genes are TRBV10-3 and TRBJ1-2; 7 bases agree with TRBD1. Per the germline V gene, CDR1 is ENHRY and CDR2 is SYGVKD. The CDR3 is made up of 16 amino acids. Trimming took 4 bases from V and 0 from J; bases not matched to a gene: 8. CDR3 in DNA: TGTGCCATCAGTGCCGCCAGGGGGACAACTAACTATGGCTACACCTTC. Translating gives CAISAARGTTNYGYTF.

There are a few counts of this clone. The chain couples TRBV9 to TRBJ1-3; a weak D match, TRBD1 (5 bases). V was trimmed by 8 bases and J by 0 bases, leaving 15 bases between them. CDR1 is SGDLS and CDR2 is YYNGEE in the germline V gene. There are 15 residues in the CDR3. In nucleotides, the CDR3 is TGTGCCAGTGAACCGGGGGGACTCTCTGGAAACACCATATATTTT. It is translated as CASEPGGLSGNTIYF.

The chain employs TRBV9 and TRBJ2-3; TRBD1 agrees at 12 bases. Germline V CDR1 and CDR2: SGDLS, YYNGEE. The CDR3 contains 15 residues. V gave up 6 bases and J gave up 6 bases; unmatched junction bases: 8. CDR3 region: CASTTGTGGRDTQYF. CDR3 DNA: TGTGCCAGCACCACCGGGACAGGGGGCCGGGATACGCAGTATTTT.

The V call is TRBV28, the J call TRBJ2-6; D gene unclear. The length of the CDR3 is 15 residues. Germline V gene data show CDR1 as MDHEN and CDR2 as SYDVKM. The ends were cut back, 2 bases at V and 1 base at J, with 6 bases in the middle. CDR3 sequence: CASSLVGSGANVLTF. CDR3 nucleotides: TGTGCCAGCAGTTTAGTCGGGTCTGGGGCCAACGTCCTGACTTTC.

The chain links TRBV2 to TRBJ2-7; 11 positions agree with TRBD1. Trimming at V came to 8 bases and at J to 5 bases, leaving 8 bases not matched to a gene. CDR3 length: 14 residues. Germline CDR1 is SNHLY and CDR2 is FYNNEI. The CDR3: CASGRDRGANEQYF. In DNA form, the CDR3 reads TGTGCCAGCGGTCGGGACAGGGGGGCTAACGAGCAGTACTTC.

Only one count was recorded for this clone. The genes are TRBV27 and TRBJ1-1; D gene unclear. The CDR3 extends over 11 amino acids. Between the trimmed V and J ends, which lost 3 bases and 8 bases, there was a span of 7 bases. Germline values: CDR1 MNHEY, CDR2 SMNVEV (reference sequence). CDR3 protein: CASSLGREAFF. The CDR3 DNA follows: TGTGCCAGCAGTTTGGGCAGAGAAGCTTTCTTT.

This sequence joins TRBV25-1 and TRBJ2-7; D perhaps matches TRBD1 (6 bases). The germline V and J ends were trimmed by 4 bases and 0 bases, with 19 bases remaining between them. This CDR3 has 17 residues. Germline V gene data show CDR1 as MGHDK and CDR2 as SYGVNS. The CDR3, as DNA: TGTGCCAGCAGTGGATCCTACCCGGCAGGGGCCTCCTACGAGCAGTACTTC. This encodes CASSGSYPAGASYEQYF.

The V call is TRBV5-6, the J call TRBJ1-2; D ambiguous. This CDR3 has 12 residues. The ends were cut back, 2 bases at V and 5 bases at J, with 7 bases in the middle. CDR1 is SGHDT, CDR2 YYEEEE, per germline. CDR3 nucleotide sequence: TGTGCCAGCAGCTTTGCAGGTTATGGCTACACCTTC. Its protein is CASSFAGYGYTF.

This clone appeared a single time. The gene calls are TRBV19 and TRBJ2-5, with 9 positions matching TRBD1. V dropped 7 bases and J dropped 4; count of bases not matched to a gene: 4. The germline CDR1 and CDR2 sequences are LNHDA and SQIVND (reference sequence). The CDR3 length is 13 residues. The CDR3 bases are TGTGCCAGTAACAGGGGGCCGCGAGAGACCCAGTACTTC. Translated: CASNRGPRETQYF.

The chain recombines TRBV7-2 with TRBJ2-5; D is ambiguous. The V end was cut by 3 bases, the J end by 5 bases, with 4 bases between. This CDR3 has 11 residues. The germline V gene encodes CDR1 SGHTA and CDR2 FQGNSA. The CDR3, as DNA: TGTGCCAGCAGCTTCAGGGAGACCCAGTACTTC. This encodes CASSFRETQYF.

The rearrangement joins TRBV7-9 to TRBJ2-5; TRBD1 might be the D (6 bases). CDR1 and CDR2 from the germline V gene are SEHNR and FQNEAQ (reference sequence). The CDR3 has 13 residues. With 4 bases removed from V and 4 bases from J, the gap between germline ends came to 10 bases. CDR3 bases: TGTGCCAGCAGCTCCAGGGGTCCAGAGACCCAGTACTTC. Amino acids: CASSSRGPETQYF.

The V gene is TRBV20-1, the J gene TRBJ1-5; TRBD1 agrees at 9 bases. CDR3 length: 14 residues. V trimming: 3 bases; J trimming: 4 bases; junction bases outside the gene matches: 4. The germline CDR1 and CDR2 sequences are DFQATT and SNEGSKA (reference sequence). The CDR3 loop is CSASGGQGNQPQHF. CDR3 DNA sequence: TGCAGTGCTAGTGGGGGACAGGGTAATCAGCCCCAGCATTTT.

This clone turned up a few times. This chain links TRBV27 with TRBJ1-5, with D maybe TRBD1 (6 bases). Germline V gene data show CDR1 as MNHEY and CDR2 as SMNVEV (reference sequence). The CDR3 consists of 14 residues. Trimming removed 6 bases from V and 4 bases from J, with 13 bases in between. The CDR3 nucleotides read TGTGCCAGCAGCCCAGGGGTTGGGAATCAGCCCCAGCATTTT. Protein product: CASSPGVGNQPQHF.

This clone showed up just a few times. This chain joins TRBV7-6 and TRBJ2-3; 13 bases align to TRBD2. J gave up 3 bases and V 5 bases, and 5 bases lay outside the gene matches. Germline V lookup: CDR1 SGHVS, CDR2 FNYEAQ. The CDR3 is made up of 16 amino acids. CDR3: CASSPTSGGGTDTQYF. The CDR3 DNA sequence: TGTGCCAGCAGCCCAACTAGCGGGGGGGGTACAGATACGCAGTATTTT. The full variable domain, its missing parts supplied by reference TRBV7-6 and TRBJ2-3, is GAGVSQSPRYKVTKRGQDVALRCDPISGHVSLYWYRQALGQGPEFLTYFNYEAQQDKSGLPNDRFSAERPEGSISTLTIQRTEQRDSAMYRCASSPTSGGGTDTQYFGPGTRLTVL.

The genes are TRBV4-2 and TRBJ2-2; 11 nucleotides align to TRBD2. The length of the CDR3 is 17 residues. Trimming removed 1 base from V and 4 bases from J; junction bases left unmatched: 5. Germline-derived CDR1 and CDR2 are LGHNA and YNFKEQ. Here the CDR3 DNA reads TGTGCCAGCAGCCAAGCTCCTAGCGGGGGGTTCACCGGGGAGCTGTTTTTT. Amino acid sequence: CASSQAPSGGFTGELFF.